This T cell receptor beta chain was found in a study of T cell changes during pregnancy in multiple sclerosis. Some clones are missing from TCRdb's copy, which holds only in-frame ones; the method was immunoSEQ multiplex PCR. The table records some 81,000 clones, approximately 91% of them present only once. Trimming stripped 8 bases from V and 2 bases from J, with 14 bases between. Germline loops: CDR1 SNHLY, CDR2 FYNNEI. This CDR3 region has 14 residues. This clonotype originated in a female donor with multiple sclerosis, enrolled in a pregnancy study. The chain combines TRBV2 with TRBJ2-3; maybe TRBD1 (6 bases). The sequenced sample was peripheral blood, obtained before pregnancy. The CDR3 DNA is TGTGCCAGCGGCCAGACAGGTTACACAGATACGCAGTATTTT. This translates into CASGQTGYTDTQYF.